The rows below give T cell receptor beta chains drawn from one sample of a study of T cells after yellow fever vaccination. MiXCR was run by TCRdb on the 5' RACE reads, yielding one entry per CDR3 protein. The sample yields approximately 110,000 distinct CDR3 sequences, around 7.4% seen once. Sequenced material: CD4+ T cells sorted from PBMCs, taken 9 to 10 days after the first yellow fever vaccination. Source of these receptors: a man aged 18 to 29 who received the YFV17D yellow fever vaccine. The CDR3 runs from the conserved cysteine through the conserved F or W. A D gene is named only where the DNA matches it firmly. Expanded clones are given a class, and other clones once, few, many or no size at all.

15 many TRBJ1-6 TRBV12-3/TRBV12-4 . CASSFSFTYNSPLHF TGTGCCAGCAGTTTTTCTTTCACCTATAATTCACCCCTCCACTTT
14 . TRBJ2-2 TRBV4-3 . CASSPRQHTGELFF TGCGCCAGCAGCCCCAGACAGCACACCGGGGAGCTGTTTTTT
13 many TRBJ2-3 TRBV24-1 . CATSEGSADTQYF TGTGCCACCAGTGAAGGAAGCGCGGATACGCAGTATTTT
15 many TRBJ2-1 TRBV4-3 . CASSQDGGSIDEQFF TGCGCCAGCAGCCAAGATGGGGGATCGATCGATGAGCAGTTCTTC
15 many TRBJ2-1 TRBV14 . CASSSPGSSYNEQFF TGTGCCAGCAGCTCCCCCGGGAGCTCCTACAATGAGCAGTTCTTC
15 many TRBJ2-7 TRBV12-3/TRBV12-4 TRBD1 CASSKPGQGTYEQYF TGTGCCAGCAGTAAACCGGGACAGGGGACCTACGAGCAGTACTTC
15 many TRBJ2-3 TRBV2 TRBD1 CASSELVARQGTQYF TGTGCCAGCAGTGAATTGGTCGCTAGACAGGGTACGCAGTATTTT
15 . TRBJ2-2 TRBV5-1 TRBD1 CASSPRQGGTGELFF TGCGCCAGCAGCCCTAGACAGGGGGGTACCGGGGAGCTGTTTTTT
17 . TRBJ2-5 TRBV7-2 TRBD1 CASSFQAGQGGQGTQYF TGTGCCAGCAGCTTCCAGGCAGGACAGGGAGGTCAGGGGACCCAGTACTTC
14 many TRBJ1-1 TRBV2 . CASSARDILTEAFF TGTGCCAGCAGTGCCAGAGATATTTTGACTGAAGCTTTCTTT
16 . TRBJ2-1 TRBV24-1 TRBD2 CATSDSLADSYNEQFF TGTGCCACCAGTGATTCTCTAGCGGACTCCTACAATGAGCAGTTCTTC
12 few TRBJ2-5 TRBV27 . CASGASEETQYF TGTGCCAGCGGGGCTAGCGAGGAGACCCAGTACTTC
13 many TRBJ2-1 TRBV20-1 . CSARINGGGEQFF TGCAGTGCTAGAATAAACGGGGGAGGCGAGCAGTTCTTC
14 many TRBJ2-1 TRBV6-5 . CASSYSYKDNEQFF TGTGCCAGCAGTTACTCGTACAAGGACAATGAGCAGTTCTTC
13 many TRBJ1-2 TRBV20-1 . CSAMDRIDYGYTF TGCAGTGCTATGGACCGGATCGACTATGGCTACACCTTC
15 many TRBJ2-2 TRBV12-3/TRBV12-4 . CASSRRGLNTGELFF TGTGCCAGCAGCCGTAGGGGACTGAACACCGGGGAGCTGTTTTTT
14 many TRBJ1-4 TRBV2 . CASSVQGDNEKLFF TGTGCCAGCAGTGTACAGGGAGATAATGAAAAACTGTTTTTT
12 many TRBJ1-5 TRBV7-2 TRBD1 CASSWTGGAQHF TGTGCCAGCAGCTGGACAGGGGGAGCCCAGCATTTT
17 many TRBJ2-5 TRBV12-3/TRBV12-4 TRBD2 CASSLDWLSGTQETQYF TGTGCCAGCAGTTTAGATTGGCTTAGCGGGACTCAAGAGACCCAGTACTTC
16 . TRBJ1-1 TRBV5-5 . CASSLREESRNTEAFF TGTGCCAGCAGCCTGAGGGAGGAGAGTAGGAACACTGAAGCTTTCTTT
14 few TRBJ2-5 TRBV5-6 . CASSLAGVRGTQYF TGTGCCAGCAGCTTGGCCGGGGTACGGGGGACCCAGTACTTC
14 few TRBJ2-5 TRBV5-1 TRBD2 CASSVRGGQETQYF TGCGCCAGCAGCGTTCGGGGGGGGCAAGAGACCCAGTACTTC
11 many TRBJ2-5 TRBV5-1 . CASSAGETQYF TGCGCCAGCAGCGCAGGCGAGACCCAGTACTTC
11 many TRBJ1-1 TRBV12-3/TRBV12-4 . CASSLGFEAFF TGTGCCAGCAGTTTAGGTTTTGAAGCTTTCTTT
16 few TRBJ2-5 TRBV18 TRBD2 CASSPTSGGNQETQYF TGTGCCAGCTCACCCACTAGCGGGGGGAACCAAGAGACCCAGTACTTC
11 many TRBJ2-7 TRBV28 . CASATYYEQYF TGTGCCAGCGCCACCTACTACGAGCAGTACTTC
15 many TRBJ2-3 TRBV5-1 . CASSLMGGGWDTQYF TGCGCCAGCAGCTTGATGGGGGGCGGATGGGATACGCAGTATTTT